Listed below are T cell receptor beta chains from one sample, sequenced in a study of Ad26.COV2.S vaccination and SARS-CoV-2 variants. This table comes from immunoSEQ multiplex PCR, and its TCRdb copy is limited to in-frame clones, with some not included. This table holds around 170,000 clones, approximately 90% found once. Sequences were derived from peripheral blood, sampled after recovery from COVID-19. These receptors were obtained from a human donor who had recovered from COVID-19. CDR3s include the opening cysteine and the closing phenylalanine or tryptophan. Fields, in order: J gene, clone size, D gene, V gene, CDR3 protein, CDR3 DNA. A D gene is named only where the DNA matches it firmly. For some rows the clone size is stated as once, few or many, or as a class when expanded; others skip it.

TRBJ2-5	.	TRBD2	TRBV9	CASSPIGSGLAGETQYF	TGTGCCAGCAGCCCAATCGGATCGGGACTAGCGGGAGAGACCCAGTACTTC
TRBJ2-3	.	TRBD2	TRBV9	CASSVGSGSPDTQYF	TGTGCCAGCAGCGTGGGTAGCGGGAGTCCAGATACGCAGTATTTT
TRBJ2-1	.	.	TRBV5-1	CASSQAWSGFQFF	TGCGCCAGCAGCCAAGCTTGGTCTGGGTTTCAGTTCTTC
TRBJ1-6	.	.	TRBV7-3	CASSLIGTPFSYNSPLHF	TGTGCCAGCAGCTTAATCGGTACGCCATTCTCCTATAATTCACCCCTCCACTTT
TRBJ2-7	.	.	TRBV12-5	CASGLGTAYEQYF	TGTGCTAGTGGTTTGGGGACAGCCTACGAGCAGTACTTC
TRBJ1-1	.	.	TRBV21-1	CASSTGLEAFF	TGTGCCAGCAGCACGGGGCTTGAAGCTTTCTTT
TRBJ2-7	few	TRBD2	TRBV2	CASYRRGESSSYEQYF	TGTGCCAGCTATCGCCGGGGGGAGAGCAGCTCCTACGAGCAGTACTTC
TRBJ1-4	.	TRBD1	TRBV10-3	CAISESGQENEKLFF	TGTGCCATCAGTGAATCGGGACAGGAAAATGAAAAACTGTTTTTT
TRBJ2-2	once	.	TRBV2	CASSEYTGELFF	TGTGCCAGCAGTGAGTACACCGGGGAGCTGTTTTTT
TRBJ2-2	medium-sized	.	TRBV5-6	CASSLTSGELFF	TGTGCCAGCAGCCTGACTAGCGGGGAGCTGTTTTTT
TRBJ1-2	.	.	TRBV12-3/TRBV12-4	CASSFDGNYGYTF	TGTGCCAGCAGTTTTGACGGAAACTATGGCTACACCTTC
TRBJ2-3	.	TRBD2	TRBV14	CASSQGRGGTPSTDTQYF	TGTGCCAGCAGCCAAGGACGCGGGGGTACCCCTAGCACAGATACGCAGTATTTT